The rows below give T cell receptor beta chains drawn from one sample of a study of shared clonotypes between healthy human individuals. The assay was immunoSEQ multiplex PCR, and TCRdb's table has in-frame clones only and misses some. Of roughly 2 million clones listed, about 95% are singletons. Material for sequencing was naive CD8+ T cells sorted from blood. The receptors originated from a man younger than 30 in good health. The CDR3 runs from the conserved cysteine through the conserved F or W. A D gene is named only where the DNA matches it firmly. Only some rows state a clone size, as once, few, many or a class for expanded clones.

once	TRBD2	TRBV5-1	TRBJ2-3	CASSLAPGGPSNTQYF
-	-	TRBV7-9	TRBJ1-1	CASRPTGGVPGNAEAFF
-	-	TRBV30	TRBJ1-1	CAWSGALKAFF
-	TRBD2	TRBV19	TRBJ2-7	CASSIRLAGGYEQYF
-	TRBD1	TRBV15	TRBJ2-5	CATRPDRVHETQYF
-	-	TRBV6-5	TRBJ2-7	CASSFRGSTYEQYF
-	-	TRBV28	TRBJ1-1	CASSLSLTNTEAFF
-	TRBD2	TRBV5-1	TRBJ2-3	CASSSGGLSTDTQYF
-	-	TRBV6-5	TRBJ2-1	CASSYSYYNEQFF
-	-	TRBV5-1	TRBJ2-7	CASSAGPSYEQYF
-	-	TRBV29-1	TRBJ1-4	CSVVGERDTNEKLFF
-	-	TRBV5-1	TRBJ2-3	CASSLWGDGVADTQYF
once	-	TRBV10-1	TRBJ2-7	CASKADPSSYEQYF
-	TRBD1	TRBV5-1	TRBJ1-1	CASSLEGTVSTEAFF
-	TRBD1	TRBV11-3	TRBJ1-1	CASGRGGNTEAFF
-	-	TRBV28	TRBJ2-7	CASSLVQGGYEQYF
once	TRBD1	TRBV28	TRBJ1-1	CASRGQGPEAFF
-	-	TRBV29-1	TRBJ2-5	CSVYGSQETQYF
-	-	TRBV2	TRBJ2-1	CASSEWPASEQFF
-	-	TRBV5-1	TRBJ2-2	CASGDDPTGELFF
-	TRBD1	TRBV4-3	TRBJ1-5	CASSQGQGGQPQHF
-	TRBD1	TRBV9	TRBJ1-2	CASSVGGGTVYGYTF
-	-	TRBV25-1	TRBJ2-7	CATDEGEGGSYEQYF
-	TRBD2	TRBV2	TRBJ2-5	CASKAGPKETQYF
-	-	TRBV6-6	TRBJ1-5	CASSDNGFNQPQHF
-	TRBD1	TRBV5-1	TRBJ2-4	CASSSSGTENIQYF
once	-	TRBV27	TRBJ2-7	CASSLVYLEASIPYEQYF
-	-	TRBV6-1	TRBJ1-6	CASSELAVTYNSPLHF
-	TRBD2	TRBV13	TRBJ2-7	CASSDQTSGTAPYEQYF
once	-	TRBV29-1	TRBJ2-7	CSVESGEEYEQYF
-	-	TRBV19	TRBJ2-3	CASSPDPADTQYF
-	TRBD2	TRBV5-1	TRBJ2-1	CASSSGLAGTSYNEQFF
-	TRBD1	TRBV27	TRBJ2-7	CASSLGDRVGEQYF
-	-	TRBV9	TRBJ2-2	CASSVDLNTGELFF
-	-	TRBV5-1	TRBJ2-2	CASSLDLTGELFF
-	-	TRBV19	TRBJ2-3	CASSWGQSTDTQYF
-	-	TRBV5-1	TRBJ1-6	CASSFGVDNYNSPLHF
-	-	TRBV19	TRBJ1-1	CASGIAGGTEAFF
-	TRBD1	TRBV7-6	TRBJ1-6	CASSLGQGYNSPLHF
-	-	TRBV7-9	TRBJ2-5	CASSLASDSEETQYF
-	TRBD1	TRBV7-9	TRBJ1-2	CASSLGGTVYGYTF
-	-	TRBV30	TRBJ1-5	CAWSVGGGQPQHF
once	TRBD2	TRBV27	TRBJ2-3	CASSPFGLAGAGDTQYF
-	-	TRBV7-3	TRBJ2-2	CASSLDATGELFF
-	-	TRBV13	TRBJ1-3	CASRGSGNTIYF
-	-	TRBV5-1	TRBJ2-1	CATWAENYNEQFF
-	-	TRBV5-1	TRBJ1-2	CASSLFAEGSTGGYTF
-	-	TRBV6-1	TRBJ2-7	CASSDAQGALSYEQYF
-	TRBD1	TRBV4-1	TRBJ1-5	CASSQGATGNNQPQHF
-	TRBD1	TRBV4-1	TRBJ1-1	CASSPRQGRWMNTEAFF
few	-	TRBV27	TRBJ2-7	CASSLLGNSYEQYF
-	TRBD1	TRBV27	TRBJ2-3	CASSYRDRATDTQYF
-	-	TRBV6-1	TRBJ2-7	CAGHSGSYEQYF
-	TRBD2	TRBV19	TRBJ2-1	CASSIAASGYNEQFF
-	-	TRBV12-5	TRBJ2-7	CASGLVNGPYEQYF